Shown below are 11 T cell receptor beta chains from a single sample sequenced in a study of blood T cells in healthy people across ages. Using a J-beta primer mix together with a sample-barcoded 5' primer, a second PCR was run for about 6 to 12 cycles. TCRdb independently ran MiXCR on the 5' RACE reads; one entry per CDR3 protein. Here the sample spans 550,000 to 800,000 distinct CDR3 sequences, 20% to 25% being singletons. Material: blood. These TCRs come from a man aged 65 to 79 in good health.

The V and J genes are TRBV6-2 or TRBV6-3 and TRBJ2-3; D possibly matches TRBD1 or TRBD2 (6 bases each). Trimming pared 2 bases from V and 5 bases from J, leaving 17 bases between. CDR3 length equals 16 residues. Germline V gene sequence: CDR1 MNHEY, CDR2 SVGEGT. DNA for the CDR3: TGTGCCAGCAGTTACCTGAGAGGGGGGCTTAAAGATACGCAGTATTTT. Its translation: CASSYLRGGLKDTQYF.

This clonotype was seen repeatedly, ten times or more. The chain joins TRBV7-9 to TRBJ2-1; tentative D call: TRBD2 (7 bases). V was cut by 1 base and J by 7 bases, with 17 bases left in between. This CDR3 has 16 residues. Germline-derived CDR1 and CDR2 are SEHNR and FQNEAQ (reference sequence). The CDR3 DNA follows: TGTGCCAGCAGCTTAGGGGGGCGCGGAGCGGGAAATGAGCAGTTCTTC. It encodes CASSLGGRGAGNEQFF. Combining the CDR3 with reference TRBV7-9 and TRBJ2-1 gives the whole variable domain DTGVSQNPRHKITKRGQNVTFRCDPISEHNRLYWYRQTLGQGPEFLTYFQNEAQLEKSRLLSDRFSAERPKGSFSTLEIQRTEQGDSAMYLCASSLGGRGAGNEQFFGPGTRLTVL.

This clonotype was observed a handful of times. DNA for the CDR3: TGCAGTGCTAGAGATCTAGGCTCCACCTCCAGTGGCGAGCAGTACTTC. Protein sequence: CSARDLGSTSSGEQYF. This chain uses TRBV20-1 with TRBJ2-7, with D uncertain. The CDR3 covers 16 residues. The ends were cut back, 0 bases at V and 6 bases at J, with 21 bases in the middle. Germline V gene lookup returns CDR1 DFQATT and CDR2 SNEGSKA (reference sequence).

This clonotype was observed a few times. This chain joins TRBV19 and TRBJ1-4; weak D call: TRBD1 (5 bases). V lost 0 bases and J lost 5, with 10 bases in between. The CDR3 runs to 15 residues. Germline lookup yields CDR1 LNHDA and CDR2 SQIVND (reference sequence). The chain's CDR3 is CASSIDGGHNEKLFF. CDR3 DNA: TGTGCCAGTAGTATAGATGGCGGACACAATGAAAAACTGTTTTTT.

The chain uses TRBV3-1 and TRBJ1-4; TRBD1 is a possible D gene (6 bases). The CDR3 is 18 amino acids. Germline CDR1 LGHDT, CDR2 YNNKEL (reference sequence). The V end lost 1 base, the J end lost 7 bases, and 22 bases lay between the germline ends. CDR3 amino acids: CASSQVSFGGRLAEKLFF. The DNA for the CDR3 is TGTGCCAGCAGCCAAGTGTCGTTCGGGGGGCGACTAGCTGAAAAACTGTTTTTT. Based on the CDR3 plus reference TRBV3-1 and TRBJ1-4, the full variable domain is DTAVSQTPKYLVTQMGNDKSIKCEQNLGHDTMYWYKQDSKKFLKIMFSYNNKELIINETVPNRFSPKSPDKAHLNLHINSLELGDSAVYFCASSQVSFGGRLAEKLFFGSGTQLSVL.

This clonotype was seen ten or more times. The J gene is TRBJ2-7, the V gene TRBV7-2; a possible D gene is TRBD2 (5 bases). V was clipped by 4 bases and J by 6 bases, with 16 bases between them. The CDR3 covers 14 residues. Germline CDR1 SGHTA, CDR2 FQGNSA. The CDR3 bases are TGTGCCAGCAGCTCGCAACCTAGCAAAGCCGAGCAGTACTTC. It specifies CASSSQPSKAEQYF.

This clonotype was seen more than once but under ten times. The chain recombines TRBV20-1 with TRBJ1-4, with D unclear. Germline CDR1 DFQATT, CDR2 SNEGSKA (reference sequence). The CDR3 has 13 amino acids. The V and J ends lost 2 bases and 5 bases respectively, with 9 bases between them. The CDR3 is CSARLPANEKLFF. The CDR3 nucleotides are TGCAGTGCTAGACTTCCAGCGAATGAAAAACTGTTTTTT.

This clonotype was seen only a few times. The gene calls are TRBV12-3 or TRBV12-4 and TRBJ2-3; 9 nucleotides match TRBD2. V dropped 5 bases and J dropped 2; count of bases not matched to a gene: 11. The CDR3 spans 17 residues. The CDR3 region is CASSRLKTSGYTDTQYF. CDR3 DNA sequence: TGTGCCAGCAGTCGCTTGAAGACTAGCGGATACACAGATACGCAGTATTTT.

This clonotype has more than one count but fewer than ten. A much larger clone lies one base from this, so it may be a read error. This chain connects TRBV4-1 to TRBJ1-4; TRBD1 is a possible D gene (6 bases). Germline lookup yields CDR1 MGHRA and CDR2 YSYEKL. CDR3 length: 15 residues. V was shortened by 1 base and J by 3 bases, with 9 bases between the two germline ends. CDR3 amino acids: CASSQVRGANEKLFF. Here the CDR3 DNA reads TGCGCCAGCAGCCAAGTCAGGGGAGCTAATGAAAAACTGTTTTTT.

The sample holds a few counts of this clonotype. The genes are TRBV18 and TRBJ2-1; 8 bases match TRBD1. The DNA end favors TRBJ2-7, so the J call may be wrong. Germline V gene data show CDR1 as KGHSH and CDR2 as LQKENI. The CDR3 contains 16 residues. The CDR3 sequence is CASSPPGQGMADEQYF. CDR3 DNA sequence: TGTGCCAGCTCACCCCCCGGACAGGGAATGGCGGACGAGCAGTACTTC.

This clonotype was counted at least ten times. The chain carries TRBV20-1 and TRBJ1-5; TRBD1 might be the D (5 bases). This CDR3 comprises 12 residues. Looked up from germline, CDR1 is DFQATT and CDR2 is SNEGSKA (reference sequence). Between the trimmed V and J ends, which lost 2 bases and 7 bases, there was a span of 9 bases. As DNA, the CDR3 is TGCAGTGCTAGATGGGGGATCCAGCCCCAGCATTTT. Its translation: CSARWGIQPQHF.